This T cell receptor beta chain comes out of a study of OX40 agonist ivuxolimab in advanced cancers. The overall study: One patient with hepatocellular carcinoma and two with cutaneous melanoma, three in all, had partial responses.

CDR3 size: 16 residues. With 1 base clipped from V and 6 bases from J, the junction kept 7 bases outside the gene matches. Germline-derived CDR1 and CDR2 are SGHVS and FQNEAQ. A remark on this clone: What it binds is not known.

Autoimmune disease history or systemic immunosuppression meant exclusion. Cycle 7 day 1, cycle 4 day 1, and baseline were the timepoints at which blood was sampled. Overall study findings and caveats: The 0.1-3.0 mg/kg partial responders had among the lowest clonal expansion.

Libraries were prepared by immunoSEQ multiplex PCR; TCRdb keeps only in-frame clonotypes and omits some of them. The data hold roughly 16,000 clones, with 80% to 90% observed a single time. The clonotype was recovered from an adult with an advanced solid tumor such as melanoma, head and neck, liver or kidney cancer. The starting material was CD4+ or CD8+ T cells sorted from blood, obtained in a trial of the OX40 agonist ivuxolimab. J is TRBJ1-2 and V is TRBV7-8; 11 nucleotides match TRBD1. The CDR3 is CASSLEGTGGFNGYTF. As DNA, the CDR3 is TGTGCCAGCAGCTTAGAAGGGACAGGGGGTTTTAATGGCTACACCTTC.